This TCR beta chain was profiled in a study of cytomegalovirus exposure and HLA in healthy donors. For the study at large: Both the roughly 120 validation repertoires and the approximately 700 first-cohort repertoires used the same platform, as reported by a later analysis. Study findings and constraints: Most TCR sequences were uncommon, yet certain public TCRs appeared in many donors. Specific recognition of CMV antigens was confirmed in vitro for a few chains (all CMV-associated).

After removal of 5 bases from V and 2 bases from J, the junction contained 12 bases not matched to a gene. The CDR3 has 17 residues. Germline values: CDR1 SEHNR, CDR2 FQNEAQ (reference sequence). In regard to this clone: Its antigen is undetermined.

It was the approximately 120-subject validation cohort, separate from the roughly 700-subject first cohort, to which the donors belonged. The repertoire was sequenced with immunoSEQ multiplex PCR; TCRdb's copy has only in-frame clones and lacks some. The sample has about 240,000 clones, about 90% seen once. Sequenced material: PBMCs. This receptor was identified in a woman under 40 in good health and CMV-seropositive. V gene TRBV7-9 combines with J gene TRBJ2-1; 7 nucleotides agree with TRBD2. The CDR3 spells CASSPSDWGGPYNEQFF. For the CDR3, the DNA is TGTGCCAGCAGCCCTAGCGACTGGGGGGGTCCCTACAATGAGCAGTTCTTC.